Listed below are T cell receptor beta chains from one sample, sequenced in a study of T-cell memory formation after mild COVID-19. TCRdb called the 5' RACE reads again in MiXCR, with one record for every CDR3 protein. This repertoire shows under 400,000 distinct CDR3 sequences, under 30% found once; its top ten account for 13%. Sequencing was carried out using PBMCs or a T cell subset sorted from them (not recorded which). The origin of the receptors is an adult woman who had mild COVID-19 (a few samples of this study predate the infection). Cell type and time point are not known. Each CDR3 is given with its conserved first and last residue. D genes are given only for firm matches. Rows may omit the clone size; those that give it use once, few, many or a size class.

TGCGCCAGCAGTCAAGGACAGCGGGAGTCCTACGAGCAGTACTTC	CASSQGQRESYEQYF	TRBV23-1	TRBJ2-7	NA	TRBD2
TGCGCCAGCAGCTTGGATAGTGTCAACCACAATGAGCAGTTCTTC	CASSLDSVNHNEQFF	TRBV5-1	TRBJ2-1	NA	NA
TGCAGCGTAGTTAGCGGTGAGCAGTACTTC	CSVVSGEQYF	TRBV29-1	TRBJ2-7	few	NA
TGCGCCAGCAGCTTGGAGGGTTATCAGCCCCAGCATTTT	CASSLEGYQPQHF	TRBV5-1	TRBJ1-5	few	NA
TGTGCCAGCAGCCCCGGACAGGGGGCCACAGATACGCAGTATTTT	CASSPGQGATDTQYF	TRBV7-9	TRBJ2-3	NA	TRBD1
TGTGCCAGCTCACCAGCTAGACAGAATTCACCCCTCCACTTT	CASSPARQNSPLHF	TRBV18	TRBJ1-6	NA	NA
TGTGCCAGCAGCTCCCGGGTCTACAATGAGCAGTTCTTC	CASSSRVYNEQFF	TRBV7-2	TRBJ2-1	many	NA
TGCAGTGCTGGGGAACGGAGGGGCACAGATACGCAGTATTTT	CSAGERRGTDTQYF	TRBV20-1	TRBJ2-3	few	NA
TGTGCCAGCCAAACGACAGGGGTGGCTGAAGCTTTCTTT	CASQTTGVAEAFF	TRBV19	TRBJ1-1	many	TRBD1
TGCGCCAGCAGCCATACCGGAGTACACAATGAGCAGTTCTTC	CASSHTGVHNEQFF	TRBV5-1	TRBJ2-1	NA	NA
TGCGCCAGCAGCTCGGGACAGGGGTTCACTGAAGCTTTCTTT	CASSSGQGFTEAFF	TRBV5-1	TRBJ1-1	NA	TRBD1
TGTGCCAGCAGTTCCTCGACTGGGAGATCCTACAATGAGCAGTTCTTC	CASSSSTGRSYNEQFF	TRBV6-2/TRBV6-3	TRBJ2-1	few	NA
TGCAGCGTTGTGGGACAGGGCCATGGAAACACCATATATTTT	CSVVGQGHGNTIYF	TRBV29-1	TRBJ1-3	few	TRBD1
TGTGCCAGCAGTTTTTTCGCTACCAACTACGAGCAGTACTTC	CASSFFATNYEQYF	TRBV12-3/TRBV12-4	TRBJ2-7	few	NA
TGCGCCAGCAGATGGGGGAGTACGGATACGCAGTATTTT	CASRWGSTDTQYF	TRBV10-2	TRBJ2-3	many	NA
TGTGCCAGCAGCTTAAGAGGAAACCCCTACGAGCAGTACTTC	CASSLRGNPYEQYF	TRBV7-8	TRBJ2-7	NA	NA
TGTGCCATCAGTGATGTGGGATTAGGCACAGATACGCAGTATTTT	CAISDVGLGTDTQYF	TRBV10-3	TRBJ2-3	few	NA
TGTGCCAGCAGCTTTTGGGGAACCACCACAGATACGCAGTATTTT	CASSFWGTTTDTQYF	TRBV7-9	TRBJ2-3	few	NA
TGTGCCAGCAGCATTAGCACCTCAGGGGGGCAAGAGACCCAGTACTTC	CASSISTSGGQETQYF	TRBV7-2	TRBJ2-5	few	NA
TGCGCCAGCAGGGATAGTACTAGCGGGATAGGCACAGATACGCAGTATTTT	CASRDSTSGIGTDTQYF	TRBV5-1	TRBJ2-3	many	TRBD2
TGTGCCAGCAGCTTAGCTTTCGTAGCTTTCTTT	CASSLAFVAFF	TRBV7-2	TRBJ1-1	NA	NA
TGTGCCAGCCTAGTAACCGGGGAGCTGTTTTTT	CASLVTGELFF	TRBV12-3/TRBV12-4	TRBJ2-2	NA	NA
TGTGCCAGCAGTTACTCGCCCCAGGGAGGCAAAAACATTCAGTACTTC	CASSYSPQGGKNIQYF	TRBV6-6	TRBJ2-4	NA	NA
TGCGCCAGCAGCCAAGGTTCCGGGGGCTACACTGAAGCTTTCTTT	CASSQGSGGYTEAFF	TRBV4-3	TRBJ1-1	NA	NA
TGTGCCAGCAGTCAGGGGACTCAGTACAATGAGCAGTTCTTC	CASSQGTQYNEQFF	TRBV12-3/TRBV12-4	TRBJ2-1	few	NA
TGCGCCAGCAGCCAAGTTTCTGGGAGTTCCGGGGAGCTGTTTTTT	CASSQVSGSSGELFF	TRBV4-1	TRBJ2-2	NA	NA
TGCAGTGCCTTCGGACTAGCGGGAGGTGGGACCCAGTACTTC	CSAFGLAGGGTQYF	TRBV20-1	TRBJ2-5	few	TRBD2
TGCAGTGCTAGAGCGATAGGGGCTCAAGAGACCCAGTACTTC	CSARAIGAQETQYF	TRBV20-1	TRBJ2-5	once	NA
TGCAGCGTCGCGTCCTCTAGCGGTGTTACCTACAATGAGCAGTTCTTC	CSVASSSGVTYNEQFF	TRBV29-1	TRBJ2-1	few	TRBD2
TGTGCCAGCAGTCCCTGGGGGACAGGGAGAGGCAATGAGCAGTTCTTC	CASSPWGTGRGNEQFF	TRBV12-3/TRBV12-4	TRBJ2-1	few	TRBD1
TGTGCCAGCAGCTCGAGACAGGGCCAAATGTCCGAGCAGTACTTC	CASSSRQGQMSEQYF	TRBV7-2	TRBJ2-7	many	TRBD1
TGCAGTGCTCCGGATTCTAGCGGGAGGACTTACAATGAGCAGTTCTTC	CSAPDSSGRTYNEQFF	TRBV20-1	TRBJ2-1	few	TRBD2
TGTGCCAGCAGTAAACGGGGGGTCTACGAGCAGTACTTC	CASSKRGVYEQYF	TRBV6-1	TRBJ2-7	NA	TRBD2
TGTGCCAGCAGCCTGGACCGGGACAGGGAAGCTTTCTTT	CASSLDRDREAFF	TRBV14	TRBJ1-1	NA	TRBD1
TGTGCCAGCAGCCCCGGTATAGCGGGGGGGGGCACATATACGCAGTATTTT	CASSPGIAGGGTYTQYF	TRBV5-4	TRBJ2-3	NA	TRBD2
TGTGCCAGCAGCCAACCCGGCAGCCACCTCTACGAGCAGTACTTC	CASSQPGSHLYEQYF	TRBV3-1	TRBJ2-7	NA	NA
TGTGCAAGTCGCCGTCCGACTAGCGGCTCCTACGAGCAGTACTTC	CASRRPTSGSYEQYF	TRBV12-2	TRBJ2-7	NA	NA
TGCAGTGCTAGAGATCCCCCCTCGCAAGACAGATTTTTCTATGGCTACACCTTC	CSARDPPSQDRFFYGYTF	TRBV20-1	TRBJ1-2	NA	NA
TGCAGTGCTAGAGTGTCGAGCACCTTCTTTGAGCAGTTCTTC	CSARVSSTFFEQFF	TRBV20-1	TRBJ2-1	NA	NA
TGCAGTGCTAGAGATCGGACAGGGGCTGAGTTCACTGAAGCTTTCTTT	CSARDRTGAEFTEAFF	TRBV20-1	TRBJ1-1	few	TRBD1
TGTGCCAGCAGCTCACACTACCTAGCGGGAGTCATTAATGAGCAGTTCTTC	CASSSHYLAGVINEQFF	TRBV5-6	TRBJ2-1	NA	TRBD2
TGTGCCAGCTCACACGGGACAGGGCTCATCACAGATACGCAGTATTTT	CASSHGTGLITDTQYF	TRBV18	TRBJ2-3	NA	TRBD1
TGTGCCAGCAGTTTAGATCTGTCGGCGGGTACGCAGTATTTT	CASSLDLSAGTQYF	TRBV12-3/TRBV12-4	TRBJ2-3	few	NA
TGTGCCAGCAGCTTAGCGGGCTTCACAGATACGCAGTATTTT	CASSLAGFTDTQYF	TRBV7-2	TRBJ2-3	NA	NA
TGCGCCAGCAGCCCAAGCCAGGGTCGATCCGGGTACGAGCAGTACTTC	CASSPSQGRSGYEQYF	TRBV4-3	TRBJ2-7	few	NA
TGTGCCAGCACCTTACCCCTCCCAGGGGGCGCCGACAATGAGCAGTTCTTC	CASTLPLPGGADNEQFF	TRBV7-2	TRBJ2-1	few	TRBD1
TGTGCCAGCAGTCCGTTACTAGCGGGAGGCCCACCCAAGTATTTT	CASSPLLAGGPPKYF	TRBV28	TRBJ2-3	NA	TRBD2
TGTGCCAGCAGTTTAGTAGCGGGGGCTTATGGCGAGCAGTACTTC	CASSLVAGAYGEQYF	TRBV12-3/TRBV12-4	TRBJ2-7	few	TRBD2
TGTGCCAGCAGCTTAGCGAAGCGAGGTTATACACCGAATCCCACAGATACGCAGTATTTT	CASSLAKRGYTPNPTDTQYF	TRBV7-2	TRBJ2-3	NA	NA
TGTGCCAGCAGCTCCAACCTAGCGGGAGTAGGCGAGCAGTACTTC	CASSSNLAGVGEQYF	TRBV5-6	TRBJ2-7	NA	TRBD2
TGCGCCAGCAGCCAAGAAGCGGGCCCCTCCTACGAGCAGTACTTC	CASSQEAGPSYEQYF	TRBV4-3	TRBJ2-7	few	NA
TGCAGCGTCGAGGGACAGGTCGGCACAGATACGCAGTATTTT	CSVEGQVGTDTQYF	TRBV29-1	TRBJ2-3	NA	TRBD1
TGCGCCAGCAGCTTAAATAGCGGGAGCACAGATACGCAGTATTTT	CASSLNSGSTDTQYF	TRBV5-1	TRBJ2-3	NA	TRBD2
TGCGCCAGCAGCCAAGATGGCAGGGGAAGCCCCGGTTCACCCCTCCACTTT	CASSQDGRGSPGSPLHF	TRBV4-1	TRBJ1-6	few	NA
TGTGCCTGGAGTAGGGACAGCGCCTACAATGAGCAGTTCTTC	CAWSRDSAYNEQFF	TRBV30	TRBJ2-1	NA	TRBD1
TGTGCCAGCACCTCTAGCGGCCTTTACAATGAGCAGTTCTTC	CASTSSGLYNEQFF	TRBV6-1	TRBJ2-1	few	TRBD2
TGTGCCAGCAGATCCGGGACTGGGGACAATGAGCAGTTCTTC	CASRSGTGDNEQFF	TRBV9	TRBJ2-1	few	NA
TGTGCCAGCAGCATCAGGGGTGACAATGAGCAGTTCTTC	CASSIRGDNEQFF	TRBV28	TRBJ2-1	NA	NA
TGCGCCAGCAGCTCGGGACAGGGGGCAAGTAATGAGCAGTTCTTC	CASSSGQGASNEQFF	TRBV5-1	TRBJ2-1	NA	TRBD1